These 5 T cell receptor beta chains were sequenced from one sample in a study of tumor-infiltrating lymphocytes in primary liver carcinoma. The researchers produced TCR beta cDNA from roughly 500 ng total RNA with a constant-region primer. Construction of TCR beta libraries relied on three successive nested multiplex PCR rounds employing slightly modified ARM-PCR. With TRBV1-TRBV30 forward primers and a C-beta reverse primer, the first two PCR rounds were run for approximately 10 cycles each. From the multiplex PCR reads, TCRdb called clonotypes with MiXCR, one entry per CDR3 protein. The table shows 250,000 to 400,000 distinct CDR3 sequences, with approximately 60% occurring only once. The authors took blood RNA from unsorted whole blood and also extracted germline DNA. Sequencing input: peripheral blood. Receptor source: a man aged 40-55 years with primary liver carcinoma and hepatitis B virus infection.

For this clonotype: One base away lies a much larger clone, so this may be a sequencing read error. The chain couples TRBV6-5 to TRBJ2-3; D is ambiguous. Per the germline V gene, CDR1 is MNHEY and CDR2 is SVGAGI. CDR3 length equals 13 residues. The CDR3 coding sequence is TGTGCCAGCAGTTACAAGAGCACAGATATGCAGTATTTT. It is translated as CASSYKSTDMQYF.

The chain couples TRBV28 to TRBJ1-4; D remains unclear. Trimming removed 3 bases from V and 5 bases from J, with 16 bases in between. Germline-derived CDR1 and CDR2 are MDHEN and SYDVKM. The CDR3 has 16 residues. This chain's CDR3 is CASSLDFGPVNEKLFF. The CDR3 region has the DNA TGTGCCAGCAGTTTGGATTTTGGGCCAGTAAATGAAAAACTGTTTTTT. The whole variable domain, filled in from reference TRBV28 and TRBJ1-4, reads DVKVTQSSRYLVKRTGEKVFLECVQDMDHENMFWYRQDPGLGLRLIYFSYDVKMKEKGDIPEGYSVSREKKERFSLILESASTNQTSMYLCASSLDFGPVNEKLFFGSGTQLSVL.

This clonotype occurred a few times. The chain joins TRBV5-5 to TRBJ1-1; D is unclear. The CDR3 consists of 14 residues. Germline CDR1 SGHKS, CDR2 YYEKEE (reference sequence). V was clipped by 4 bases and J by 5 bases, with 15 bases between them. The CDR3 DNA follows: TGTGCCAGCAGCCCCGGGCCCTTGTCAACTGAAGCTTTCTTT. Translating gives CASSPGPLSTEAFF.

This clonotype was counted a few times. The CDR3 here is CASSPDSHSYEQYF. The CDR3 DNA reads as TGTGCCAGCAGCCCGGACTCGCACTCCTACGAGCAGTACTTC. J is TRBJ2-7 and V is TRBV7-8; D perhaps matches TRBD2 (5 bases). Between the trimmed V and J ends, which lost 5 bases and 0 bases, there was a span of 11 bases. The CDR3 contains 14 residues. Germline-derived CDR1 and CDR2 are SGHVS and FQNEAQ. Full variable domain (missing parts from reference TRBV7-8 and TRBJ2-7): GAGVSQSPRYKVAKRGQDVALRCDPISGHVSLFWYQQALGQGPEFLTYFQNEAQLDKSGLPSDRFFAERPEGSVSTLKIQRTQQEDSAVYLCASSPDSHSYEQYFGPGTRLTVT.

To note about this clonotype: The junction and the germline gene differ at one end; a read error may be behind it. This chain joins TRBV15 and TRBJ1-1; possible D gene TRBD1, 5 bases. The CDR3 consists of 14 residues. From germline, CDR1 is LNHNV and CDR2 YYDKDF (reference sequence). The DNA of the CDR3 is TGTGCCACCAGAAGAGATCATGCAGGGACTGAAGCTTTCTTT. Translated: CATRRDHAGTEAFF.